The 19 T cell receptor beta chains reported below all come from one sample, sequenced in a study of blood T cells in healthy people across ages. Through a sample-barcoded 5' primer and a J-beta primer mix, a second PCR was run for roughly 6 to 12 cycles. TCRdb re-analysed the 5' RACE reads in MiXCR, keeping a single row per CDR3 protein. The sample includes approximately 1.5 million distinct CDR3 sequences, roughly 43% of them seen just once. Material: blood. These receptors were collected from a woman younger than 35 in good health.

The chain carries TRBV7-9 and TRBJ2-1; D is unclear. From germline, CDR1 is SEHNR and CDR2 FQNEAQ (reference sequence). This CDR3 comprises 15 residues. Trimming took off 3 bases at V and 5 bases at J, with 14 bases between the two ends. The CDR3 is CASSFRTQYDNEQFF. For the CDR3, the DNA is TGTGCCAGCAGCTTCAGGACCCAATACGACAATGAGCAGTTCTTC.

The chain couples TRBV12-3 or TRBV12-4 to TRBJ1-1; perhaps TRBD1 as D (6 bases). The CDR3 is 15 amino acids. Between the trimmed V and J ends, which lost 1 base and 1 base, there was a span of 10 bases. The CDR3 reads CASSLEPGANTEAFF. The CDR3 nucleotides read TGTGCCAGCAGTTTAGAACCAGGGGCGAACACTGAAGCTTTCTTT.

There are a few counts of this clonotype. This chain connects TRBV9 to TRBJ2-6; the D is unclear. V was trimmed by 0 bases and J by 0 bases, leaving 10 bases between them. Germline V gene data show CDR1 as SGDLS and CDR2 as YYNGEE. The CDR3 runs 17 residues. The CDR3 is CASSVASAYSGANVLTF. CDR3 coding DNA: TGTGCCAGCAGCGTAGCGAGTGCGTACTCTGGGGCCAACGTCCTGACTTTC.

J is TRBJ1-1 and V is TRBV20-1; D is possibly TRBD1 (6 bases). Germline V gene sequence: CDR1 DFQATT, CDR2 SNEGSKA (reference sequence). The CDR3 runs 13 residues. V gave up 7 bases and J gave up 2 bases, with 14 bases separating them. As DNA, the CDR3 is TGCAGTGTTACCGGGACACCAAACACTGAAGCTTTCTTT. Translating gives CSVTGTPNTEAFF.

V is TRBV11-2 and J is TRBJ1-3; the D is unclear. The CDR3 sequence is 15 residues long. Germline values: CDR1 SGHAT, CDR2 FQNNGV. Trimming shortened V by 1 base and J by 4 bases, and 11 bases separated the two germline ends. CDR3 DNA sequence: TGTGCCAGCAGCTTAGTCCCCGGTACGGGAAACACCATATATTTT. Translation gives CASSLVPGTGNTIYF.

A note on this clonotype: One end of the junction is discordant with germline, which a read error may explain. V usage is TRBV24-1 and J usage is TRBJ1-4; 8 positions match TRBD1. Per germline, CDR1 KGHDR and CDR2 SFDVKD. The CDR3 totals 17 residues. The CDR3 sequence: CATGDARSDRGNEKLFF. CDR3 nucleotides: TGTGCCACCGGTGATGCCCGATCTGACAGGGGAAATGAAAAACTGTTTTTT.

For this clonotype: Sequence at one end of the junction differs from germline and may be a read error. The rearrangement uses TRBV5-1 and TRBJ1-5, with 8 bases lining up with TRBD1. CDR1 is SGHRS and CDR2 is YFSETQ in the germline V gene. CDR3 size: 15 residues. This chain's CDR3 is CAGSLGQGANQPQHF. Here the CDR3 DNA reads TGCGCCGGCAGCTTGGGCCAGGGGGCGAATCAGCCCCAGCATTTT.

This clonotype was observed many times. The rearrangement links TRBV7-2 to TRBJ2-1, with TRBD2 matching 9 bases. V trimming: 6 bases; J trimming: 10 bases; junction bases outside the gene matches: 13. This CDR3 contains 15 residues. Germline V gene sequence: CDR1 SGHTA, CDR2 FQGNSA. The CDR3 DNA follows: TGTGCCAGCAGTCCTGATTATTTAGCGGGAGCGGAGCAGTTCTTC. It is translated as CASSPDYLAGAEQFF.

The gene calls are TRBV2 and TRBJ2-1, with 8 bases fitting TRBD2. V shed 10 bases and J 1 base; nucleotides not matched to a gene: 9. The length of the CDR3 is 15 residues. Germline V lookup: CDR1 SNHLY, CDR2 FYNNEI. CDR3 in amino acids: CAIHNGGESYNEQFF. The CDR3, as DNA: TGTGCCATCCACAACGGGGGGGAGTCCTACAATGAGCAGTTCTTC.

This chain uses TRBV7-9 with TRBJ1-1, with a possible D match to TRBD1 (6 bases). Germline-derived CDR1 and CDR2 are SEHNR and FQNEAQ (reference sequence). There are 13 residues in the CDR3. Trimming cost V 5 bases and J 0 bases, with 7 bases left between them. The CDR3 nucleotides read TGTGCCAGCAGCAAGGGGGTGAACACTGAAGCTTTCTTT. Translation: CASSKGVNTEAFF.

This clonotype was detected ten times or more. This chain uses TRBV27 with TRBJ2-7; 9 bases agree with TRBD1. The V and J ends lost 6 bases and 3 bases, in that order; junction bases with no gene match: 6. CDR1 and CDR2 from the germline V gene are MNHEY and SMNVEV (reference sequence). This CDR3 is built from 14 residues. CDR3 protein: CASRRTGALYEQYF. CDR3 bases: TGTGCCAGCAGGCGGACAGGGGCACTCTACGAGCAGTACTTC.

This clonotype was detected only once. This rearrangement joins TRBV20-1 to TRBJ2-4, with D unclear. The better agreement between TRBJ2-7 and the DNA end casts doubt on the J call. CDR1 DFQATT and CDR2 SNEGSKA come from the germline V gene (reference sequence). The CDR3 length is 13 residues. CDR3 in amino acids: CSARESQANEQYF. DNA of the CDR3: TGCAGTGCTAGAGAGAGCCAGGCGAACGAGCAGTACTTC.

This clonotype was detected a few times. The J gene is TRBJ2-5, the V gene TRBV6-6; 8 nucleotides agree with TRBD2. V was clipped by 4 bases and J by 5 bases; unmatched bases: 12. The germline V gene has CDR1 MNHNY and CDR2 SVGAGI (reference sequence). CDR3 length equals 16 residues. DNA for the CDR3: TGTGCCAGCAGTTGGGACGAAGCGGGAGAAATGGAGACCCAGTACTTC. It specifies CASSWDEAGEMETQYF.

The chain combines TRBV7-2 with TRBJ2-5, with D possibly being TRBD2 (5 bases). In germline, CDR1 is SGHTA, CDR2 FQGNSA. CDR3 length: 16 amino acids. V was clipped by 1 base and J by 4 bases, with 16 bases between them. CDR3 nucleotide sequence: TGTGCCAGCAGCTTAGGGCAGGTACCAGAGGGAGAGACCCAGTACTTC. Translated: CASSLGQVPEGETQYF.

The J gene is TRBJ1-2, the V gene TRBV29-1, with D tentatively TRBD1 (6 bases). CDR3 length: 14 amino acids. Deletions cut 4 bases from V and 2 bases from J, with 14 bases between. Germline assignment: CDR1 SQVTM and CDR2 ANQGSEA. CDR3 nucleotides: TGCAGCGTTGGGGGTAGGGGGGGAAACTATGGCTACACCTTC. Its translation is CSVGGRGGNYGYTF.

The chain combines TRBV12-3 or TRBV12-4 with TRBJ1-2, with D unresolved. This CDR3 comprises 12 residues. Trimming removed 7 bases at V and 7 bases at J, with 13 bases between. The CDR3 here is CASTIGLSGYTF. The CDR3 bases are TGTGCCAGCACCATAGGACTAAGTGGCTACACCTTC.

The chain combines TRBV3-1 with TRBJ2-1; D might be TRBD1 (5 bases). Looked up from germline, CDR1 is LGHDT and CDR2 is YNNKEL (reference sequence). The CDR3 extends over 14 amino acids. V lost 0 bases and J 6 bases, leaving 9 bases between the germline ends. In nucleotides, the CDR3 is TGTGCCAGCAGCCAAGATGGGGCAGGCAATGAGCAGTTCTTC. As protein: CASSQDGAGNEQFF.

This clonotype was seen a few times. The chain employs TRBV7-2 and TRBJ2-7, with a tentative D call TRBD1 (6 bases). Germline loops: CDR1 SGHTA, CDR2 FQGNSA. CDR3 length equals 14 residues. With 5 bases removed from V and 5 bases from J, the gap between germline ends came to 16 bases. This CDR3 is CASSSPGTPNEQYF. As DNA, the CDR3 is TGTGCCAGCAGCAGCCCCGGGACACCTAACGAGCAGTACTTC.

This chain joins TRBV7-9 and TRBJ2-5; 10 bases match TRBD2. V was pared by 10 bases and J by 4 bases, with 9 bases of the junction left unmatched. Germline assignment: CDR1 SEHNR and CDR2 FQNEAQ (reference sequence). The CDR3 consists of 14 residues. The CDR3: CAIVGASGGETQYF. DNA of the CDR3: TGTGCCATCGTGGGGGCTAGCGGGGGAGAGACCCAGTACTTC.